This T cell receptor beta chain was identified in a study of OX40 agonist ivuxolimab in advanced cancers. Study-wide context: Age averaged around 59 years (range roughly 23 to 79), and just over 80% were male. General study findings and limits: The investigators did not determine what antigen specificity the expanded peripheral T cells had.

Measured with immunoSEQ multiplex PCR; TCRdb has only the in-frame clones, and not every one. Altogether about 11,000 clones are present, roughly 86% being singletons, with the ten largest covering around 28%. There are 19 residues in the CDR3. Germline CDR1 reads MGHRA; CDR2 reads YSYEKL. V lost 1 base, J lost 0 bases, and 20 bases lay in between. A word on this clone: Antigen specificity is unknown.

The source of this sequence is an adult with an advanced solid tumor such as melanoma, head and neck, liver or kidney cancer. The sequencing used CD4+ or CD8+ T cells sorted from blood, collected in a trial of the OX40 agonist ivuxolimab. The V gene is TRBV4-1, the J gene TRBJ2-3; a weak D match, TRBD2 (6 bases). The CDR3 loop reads CASSQGRLVRTGSTDTQYF. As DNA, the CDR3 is TGCGCCAGCAGCCAAGGACGACTAGTCAGAACGGGGAGCACAGATACGCAGTATTTT.